This TCR beta chain was sequenced for a study of T cell responses to AZD1222 COVID-19 vaccine (dated by TCRdb to 2020 to 2023). In the study overall: TCR sequencing covered 230 to 250 trial participants: 207 given two doses of AZD1222 and 26 given two doses of MenACWY control vaccine. Enrollment into the trials was organized by age into subgroups of 18-55, 56-69 and 70-plus years, and those subgroups contained roughly 150, 30 and 60 TCR-sequenced participants, respectively.

In the germline V gene (reference sequence), CDR1 corresponds to SEHNR and CDR2 to FQNEAQ. The CDR3 runs 15 amino acids, cysteine and phenylalanine included. Kept here is only the CDR3 DNA, which spans 45 bases and is read in frame from base 1. Compared with germline, V lacks 5 bases and J lacks 12 bases; bases without a gene match: 7. The CDR3 regions of human TCRbeta chains were subjected to immunosequencing. For the original study's pipeline: TCRs in the repertoires were compared against a reference library of SARS-CoV-2-specific TCRs that had been generated with the MIRA antigen-specificity platform. Breadth was defined as the fraction of unique TCRs that were SARS-CoV-2-associated, and depth was defined as the fraction of total T cells that were SARS-CoV-2-associated. Using the MIRA data, each spike-specific TCR was mapped to the spike region that the TCR reacts to and placed in a CD4 or CD8 class. Log10-transformed breadth and depth values were compared by one-way ANOVA with Sidak's multiple comparisons tests. TCRdb carries this immuneACCESS record with in-frame sequences only. Its versions omit some clonotypes, under half of them owing to an unresolved V gene in the studies checked, with the rest unexplained. For V, J and clone size, that table is used; D and trimming come from the DNA. The sample table holds some 150,000 clones, of which 85% to 95% were seen once. About 3% of the sample rests with the top ten.

Reading the label with the study, this specimen's time point is: baseline before first vaccination. The treatment or condition label, read with the paper, signifies: meningococcal conjugate vaccine given as trial control. Vaccinee samples were obtained from the UK trials COV001 and COV002, which included a single-blind randomized controlled phase 2/3 trial of AZD1222 (ChAdOx1 nCoV-19) in healthy adults. For TCRbeta chain sequencing, PBMC samples from trial participants were taken at day 0 and at day 28 after the second dose. Overall study results and their limits: Conclusions about previously exposed vaccinees were limited because only a handful of AZD1222 recipients were SARS-CoV-2 seropositive at baseline. Because no day 14 peak-response samples were available, the repertoires could be characterized only after the peak T cell response. Participants were mostly white British, with more females than males. The authors suggested clonal diversity may have been underestimated. Reportedly, close to half of the unique spike-specific TCRs recognized epitopes lying outside the regions that are mutated in the B.1.351 and B.1.1.7 variants. In the small 56-69-year group, the increase in depth fell short of significance, most likely because of low power. After two AZD1222 doses, spike-specific TCR breadth and depth were significantly higher than at day 0 and than in MenACWY recipients. CD4 TCRs associated with the vaccine covered the entire spike protein, and the dominant responses were in regions 160-218 and 743-854.

Of note for this clone: Its antigen remains undetermined. Per-base quality was not reported, and no clone a single base away is much larger than it.

This chain is built from TRBV7-9 and TRBJ2-1, and 16 junction bases match TRBD2. The sample was peripheral blood, taken on day 0 of MenACWY control vaccination. The sequence was obtained from an adult in good health. DNA sequence: TGTGCCAGCAGCCCCTCCGGGACTAGCGGGAGGGGGCAGTTCTTC. Its product reads: CASSPSGTSGRGQFF. The CDR3 plus the reference TRBV7-9 and TRBJ2-1 genes for the other parts give the full variable domain: DTGVSQNPRHKITKRGQNVTFRCDPISEHNRLYWYRQTLGQGPEFLTYFQNEAQLEKSRLLSDRFSAERPKGSFSTLEIQRTEQGDSAMYLCASSPSGTSGRGQFFGPGTRLTVL.